A single sample is the source of the 20 T cell receptor beta chains below, sequenced in a study of blood T cell repertoires in COVID-19. The method was immunoSEQ multiplex PCR; TCRdb's version includes in-frame clones alone and lacks a portion of them. This table has some 350,000 clones, 83% appearing once. Sequencing used peripheral blood. Source of these receptors: a man aged 25 to 40 with active or convalescent COVID-19.

This rearrangement joins TRBV19 to TRBJ1-1; D may be TRBD1 (6 bases). In germline, CDR1 is LNHDA, CDR2 SQIVND (reference sequence). V lost 7 bases, J lost 5 bases, and 11 bases lay in between. This CDR3 comprises 12 residues. CDR3: CASNAGETEAFF. CDR3 in DNA: TGTGCCAGTAATGCAGGGGAAACTGAAGCTTTCTTT.

This clone was detected once. Other DNA sequences in the sample encode the same CDR3. J is TRBJ1-5 and V is TRBV5-5; D ambiguous. The CDR3 is made up of 15 amino acids. The germline CDR1 and CDR2 sequences are SGHKS and YYEKEE (reference sequence). The V and J ends lost 0 bases and 0 bases respectively, with 7 bases between them. CDR3 nucleotide sequence: TGTGCCAGCAGCTTGGACAGCTATAGCAATCAGCCCCAGCATTTT. Protein product: CASSLDSYSNQPQHF.

J is TRBJ2-2 and V is TRBV19; no firm D call. The CDR3 totals 15 residues. Germline values: CDR1 LNHDA, CDR2 SQIVND (reference sequence). V was trimmed by 4 bases and J by 1 base, leaving 10 bases between them. In DNA, the CDR3 is TGTGCCAGTAGTAGGTCACCTATGAACACCGGGGAGCTGTTTTTT. This translates into CASSRSPMNTGELFF.

This clone was detected a few times. V gene TRBV7-3 combines with J gene TRBJ1-2, with D tentatively TRBD1 (6 bases). CDR3 size: 13 residues. V dropped 5 bases and J dropped 7 bases, with 14 bases sitting between them. CDR1 and CDR2 (germline): SGHTA, FQGTGA. The CDR3 DNA reads as TGTGCCAGCAGCCCTGGGGGCGAAAGTGGCTACACCTTC. The encoded protein is CASSPGGESGYTF.

V and J are TRBV7-9 and TRBJ2-7; 8 nucleotides match TRBD2. In germline, CDR1 is SEHNR, CDR2 FQNEAQ (reference sequence). There are 16 residues in the CDR3. V shed 0 bases and J 2 bases; nucleotides not matched to a gene: 6. The CDR3 DNA sequence: TGTGCCAGCAGCTTAGCGTATAGCGGGGACGCCTACGAGCAGTACTTC. It encodes CASSLAYSGDAYEQYF.

The chain recombines TRBV15 with TRBJ1-5, with D unresolved. The CDR3 consists of 14 residues. V dropped 5 bases and J dropped 2 bases, with 10 bases sitting between them. The germline V gene encodes CDR1 LNHNV and CDR2 YYDKDF (reference sequence). The CDR3 here is CATSATGGNQPQHF. DNA of the CDR3: TGTGCCACCAGCGCGACCGGAGGCAATCAGCCCCAGCATTTT. The full variable domain, with the rest looked up from reference TRBV15 and TRBJ1-5, is DAMVIQNPRYQVTQFGKPVTLSCSQTLNHNVMYWYQQKSSQAPKLLFHYYDKDFNNEADTPDNFQSRRPNTSFCFLDIRSPGLGDTAMYLCATSATGGNQPQHFGDGTRLSIL.

The chain has TRBV27 and TRBJ2-1; 9 nucleotides line up with TRBD2. The germline V gene has CDR1 MNHEY and CDR2 SMNVEV (reference sequence). The CDR3 has 16 residues. Trimming removed 5 bases from V and 0 bases from J; junction bases left unmatched: 5. The CDR3 spells CASSRYSGSSYNEQFF. The CDR3, as DNA: TGTGCCAGCAGTAGGTATAGCGGGAGCTCCTACAATGAGCAGTTCTTC.

This chain connects TRBV7-9 to TRBJ1-1; 7 bases match TRBD1. This CDR3 comprises 13 residues. J lost 4 bases, V lost 3 bases, and 2 bases had no gene match. Per germline, CDR1 SEHNR and CDR2 FQNEAQ (reference sequence). Here the CDR3 DNA reads TGTGCCAGCAGCTTGGGACAGCCCACTGAAGCTTTCTTT. Translated, it gives CASSLGQPTEAFF. Full variable domain (remainder filled in from reference TRBV7-9 and TRBJ1-1): DTGVSQNPRHKITKRGQNVTFRCDPISEHNRLYWYRQTLGQGPEFLTYFQNEAQLEKSRLLSDRFSAERPKGSFSTLEIQRTEQGDSAMYLCASSLGQPTEAFFGQGTRLTVV.

This rearrangement joins TRBV19 to TRBJ2-7, with D tentatively TRBD1 (6 bases). V was shortened by 5 bases and J by 4 bases, with 12 bases between the two germline ends. CDR1 and CDR2 from the germline V gene are LNHDA and SQIVND (reference sequence). The CDR3 runs 13 residues. The CDR3 DNA sequence: TGTGCCAGTAGTGTACAGGGTGGATACGAGCAGTACTTC. Translated, it gives CASSVQGGYEQYF.

The V call is TRBV7-2, the J call TRBJ1-2, with TRBD1 identical over 11 bases. V was clipped by 5 bases and J by 4 bases; unmatched bases: 6. Germline CDR1 and CDR2: SGHTA and FQGNSA. The CDR3 extends over 15 amino acids. The CDR3 loop reads CASSPRTGGAYGYTF. The CDR3 nucleotides read TGTGCCAGCAGCCCCAGGACAGGGGGCGCCTATGGCTACACCTTC. Variable domain in full (rest from reference TRBV7-2 and TRBJ1-2): GAGVSQSPSNKVTEKGKDVELRCDPISGHTALYWYRQSLGQGLEFLIYFQGNSAPDKSGLPSDRFSAERTGGSVSTLTIQRTQQEDSAVYLCASSPRTGGAYGYTFGSGTRLTVV.

The J gene is TRBJ1-1, the V gene TRBV5-1, with D unresolved. Germline assignment: CDR1 SGHRS and CDR2 YFSETQ. This CDR3 region has 18 residues. Trimming took off 0 bases at V and 0 bases at J, with 18 bases between the two ends. CDR3 region: CASSLAAAGNTLNTEAFF. In DNA form, the CDR3 reads TGCGCCAGCAGCTTGGCCGCTGCAGGCAATACTTTGAACACTGAAGCTTTCTTT.

The chain joins TRBV5-4 to TRBJ1-6, with unresolved D. V was trimmed by 0 bases and J by 5 bases, leaving 9 bases between them. This CDR3 has 15 residues. Germline V gene data show CDR1 as SGHNT and CDR2 as YYREEE (reference sequence). The DNA for the CDR3 is TGTGCCAGCAGCTTGGGGCCAAAGAATAATTCACCCCTCCACTTT. Its protein product is CASSLGPKNNSPLHF.

This chain links TRBV9 with TRBJ1-4; weak D call: TRBD1 (5 bases). The germline V gene has CDR1 SGDLS and CDR2 YYNGEE. Trimming removed 0 bases at V and 6 bases at J, with 12 bases between. The CDR3 sequence is 15 residues long. CDR3 nucleotide sequence: TGTGCCAGCAGCGTAGACGGTGAGACAGATGAAAAACTGTTTTTT. It specifies CASSVDGETDEKLFF.

The rearrangement links TRBV28 to TRBJ2-1; TRBD2 matches at 11 bases. The trim removed 6 bases at V and 2 bases at J, leaving 9 bases unmatched. Germline CDR1 MDHEN, CDR2 SYDVKM. CDR3 length equals 17 residues. CDR3 bases: TGTGCCAGCAGAGGTGGGGGGGGACTAGCGGCCTACAATGAGCAGTTCTTC. Its translation: CASRGGGGLAAYNEQFF.

J is TRBJ2-7 and V is TRBV10-3; 10 positions match TRBD1. Per the germline V gene, CDR1 is ENHRY and CDR2 is SYGVKD. The CDR3 has 17 amino acids. V lost 0 bases, J lost 2 bases, and 7 bases stayed unmatched. This CDR3 reads CAISESPDRGIPYEQYF. In nucleotides, the CDR3 is TGTGCCATCAGTGAGTCCCCGGACAGGGGGATTCCCTACGAGCAGTACTTC.

This clone was seen only once. This chain joins TRBV29-1 and TRBJ1-1; D perhaps matches TRBD1 (5 bases). V dropped 6 bases and J dropped 2 bases, with 13 bases sitting between them. Germline CDR1 is SQVTM and CDR2 is ANQGSEA. The CDR3 totals 13 residues. The CDR3 loop reads CSVQWGRNTEAFF. The CDR3 DNA is TGCAGCGTCCAGTGGGGCAGAAACACTGAAGCTTTCTTT.

The chain recombines TRBV19 with TRBJ2-1; TRBD2 agrees at 8 bases. CDR3 length: 16 amino acids. CDR1 LNHDA and CDR2 SQIVND come from the germline V gene (reference sequence). V trimming: 5 bases; J trimming: 3 bases; junction bases outside the gene matches: 9. CDR3 in amino acids: CASSGLTGLVYNEQFF. CDR3 nucleotides: TGTGCCAGTAGTGGCCTCACGGGACTAGTCTACAATGAGCAGTTCTTC.

V usage is TRBV7-6 and J usage is TRBJ1-5; no reliable D call. Germline CDR1 and CDR2: SGHVS and FNYEAQ. This CDR3 comprises 13 residues. V lost 5 bases and J 3 bases, leaving 8 bases between the germline ends. The CDR3 spells CASSPSDNQPQHF. CDR3 sequence (DNA): TGTGCCAGCAGCCCTAGCGACAATCAGCCCCAGCATTTT.

The chain links TRBV18 to TRBJ1-1; D possibly corresponds to TRBD1 (6 bases). CDR1 and CDR2 from the germline V gene are KGHSH and LQKENI. Trimming stripped 1 base from V and 9 bases from J, with 9 bases between. This CDR3 is built from 12 residues. The CDR3 loop reads CASSPRTAQAFF. The CDR3 DNA is TGTGCCAGCTCACCACGGACAGCCCAAGCTTTCTTT.

The J gene is TRBJ1-2, the V gene TRBV14; possibly TRBD1 for D (5 bases). The ends were cut back, 3 bases at V and 3 bases at J, with 8 bases in the middle. Germline-derived CDR1 and CDR2 are SGHDN and FVKESK. The CDR3 contains 13 residues. CDR3 residues: CASSQGPYYGYTF. Written as DNA, the CDR3 is TGTGCCAGCAGCCAGGGGCCGTACTATGGCTACACCTTC.